This T cell receptor (beta chain) emerged from a study of molecular identifiers for immune sequencing clone quantification. As previously described, bulk TCR libraries were made using listed TCR primers. Each CDR3 protein gets one entry after TCRdb re-called the PCR reads with MiXCR. The sample shows about 500,000 distinct CDR3 sequences, roughly 23% of them seen only once. The ends were cut back, 11 bases at V and 6 bases at J, with 15 bases in the middle. This CDR3 is built from 12 residues. In germline, CDR1 is ENHRY, CDR2 SYGVKD. Findings and caveats of the study: Clonotypes surpassing 20 RNA copies contained over 97% of effector molecules, versus under 1% in naive cells. Jurkat TCR RNA from one cell was spiked into around 1 million naive cells, and it was reportedly detectable there.

This clonotype has ten or more counts. Antigen unknown. Isolation of naive CD8 T cells was achieved by sorting on a CD8+CD4-CCR7+CD45RA+ phenotype. This TCR derives from a human donor in good health. Some libraries in this study had Jurkat cell RNA spiked in. The chain combines TRBV10-3 with TRBJ2-3; D is perhaps TRBD1 (5 bases). Sequenced material: naive CD8+ T cells from blood, with Jurkat cell RNA spiked in. Indicated subset: FACS-sorted CD8+CD4-CCR7+CD45RA+ naive T cells. The DNA for the CDR3 is TGTGCCTCAGGGTCTTTCAGGGATACGCAGTATTTT. Translation: CASGSFRDTQYF.